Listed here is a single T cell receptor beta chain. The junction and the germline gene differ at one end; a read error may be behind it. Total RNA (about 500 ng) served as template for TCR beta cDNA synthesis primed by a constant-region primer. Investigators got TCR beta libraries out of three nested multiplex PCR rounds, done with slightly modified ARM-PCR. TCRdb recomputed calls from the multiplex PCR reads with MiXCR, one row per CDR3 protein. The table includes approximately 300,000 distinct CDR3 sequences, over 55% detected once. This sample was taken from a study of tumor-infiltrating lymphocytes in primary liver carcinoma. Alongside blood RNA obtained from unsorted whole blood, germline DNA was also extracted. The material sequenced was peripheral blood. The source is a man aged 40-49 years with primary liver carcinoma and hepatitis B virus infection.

DNA for the CDR3: TGTTCCAGCAAAAAGGGGGGGCTGGAGGAGACCCAGTACTTC. Amino acids: CSSKKGGLEETQYF. This chain uses TRBV6-6 with TRBJ2-5; TRBD2 is a possible D gene (7 bases). Germline V CDR1 and CDR2: MNHNY, SVGAGI (reference sequence). CDR3 size: 14 residues.